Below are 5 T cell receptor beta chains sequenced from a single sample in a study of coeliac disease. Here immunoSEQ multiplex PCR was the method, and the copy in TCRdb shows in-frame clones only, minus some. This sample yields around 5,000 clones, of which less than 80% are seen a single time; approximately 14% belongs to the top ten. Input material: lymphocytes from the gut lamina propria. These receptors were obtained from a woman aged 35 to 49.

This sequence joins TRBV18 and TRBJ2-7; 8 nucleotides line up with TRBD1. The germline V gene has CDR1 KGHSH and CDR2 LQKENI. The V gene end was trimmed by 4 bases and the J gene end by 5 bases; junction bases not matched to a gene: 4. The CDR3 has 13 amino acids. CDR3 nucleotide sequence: TGTGCCAGCTCACGCCCGACAGGGGACGAGCAGTACTTC. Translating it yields CASSRPTGDEQYF.

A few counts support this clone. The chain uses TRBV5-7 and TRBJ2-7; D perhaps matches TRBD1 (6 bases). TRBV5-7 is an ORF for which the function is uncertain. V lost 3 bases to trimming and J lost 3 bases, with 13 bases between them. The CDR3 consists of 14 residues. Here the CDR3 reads CASSSNDRHYEQYF. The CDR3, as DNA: TGTGCCAGCAGCTCGAATGACAGGCACTACGAGCAGTACTTC.

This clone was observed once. The CDR3 DNA follows: TGTGCCAGCAGCTCGCGGTTGTATGGCTACACCTTC. Translating gives CASSSRLYGYTF. This chain connects TRBV7-2 to TRBJ1-2; D unresolved. The CDR3 sequence is 12 residues long. Trimming left V 4 bases short and J 5 bases short, with 8 bases between. Per the germline V gene, CDR1 is SGHTA and CDR2 is FQGNSA.

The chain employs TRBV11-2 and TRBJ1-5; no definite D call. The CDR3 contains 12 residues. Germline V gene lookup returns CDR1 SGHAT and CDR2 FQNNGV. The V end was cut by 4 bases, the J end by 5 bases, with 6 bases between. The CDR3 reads CASSYADQPQHF. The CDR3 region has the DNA TGTGCCAGCAGCTACGCGGATCAGCCCCAGCATTTT.

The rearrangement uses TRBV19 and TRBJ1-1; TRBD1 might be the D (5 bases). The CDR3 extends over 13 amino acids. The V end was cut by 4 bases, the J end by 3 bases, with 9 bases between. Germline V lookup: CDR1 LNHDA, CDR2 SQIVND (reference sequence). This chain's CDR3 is CASSRQIDTEAFF. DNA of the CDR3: TGTGCCAGTAGTAGACAGATCGACACTGAAGCTTTCTTT.